A selection of T cell receptor beta chains follows, all from one sample in a study of CD8 T cells in Susac syndrome. MiXCR, applied by TCRdb to the immunoSEQ multiplex PCR reads, yields one record per CDR3 protein. The table includes about 66,000 distinct CDR3 sequences, around 96% detected once. The sample taken for sequencing was CD8+ T cells from PBMCs. These receptors all stem from a human donor with multiple sclerosis. CDR3s include the opening cysteine and the closing phenylalanine or tryptophan. Fields, in order: D gene, V gene, J gene, clone size, CDR3 length, CDR3 protein, CDR3 DNA. A D gene is named only where the DNA matches it firmly. Clone size is stated in some rows and not others, as once, few, many or a class when expanded.

D gene: TRBD1
V gene: TRBV28
J gene: TRBJ1-2
clone size: .
CDR3 length: 13
CDR3 protein: CASSLDGQEGYTF
CDR3 DNA: TGTGCCAGCAGTCTGGACGGACAGGAAGGCTACACCTTC

D gene: .
V gene: TRBV7-2
J gene: TRBJ1-1
clone size: .
CDR3 length: 13
CDR3 protein: CASSLVLNTEAFF
CDR3 DNA: TGTGCCAGCAGCTTAGTCCTAAACACTGAAGCTTTCTTT

D gene: TRBD2
V gene: TRBV4-3
J gene: TRBJ2-2
clone size: .
CDR3 length: 18
CDR3 protein: CASSQDELAEFHNGELFF
CDR3 DNA: TGCGCCAGCAGCCAAGACGAACTAGCGGAATTTCACAACGGGGAGCTGTTTTTT

D gene: .
V gene: TRBV27
J gene: TRBJ1-1
clone size: .
CDR3 length: 14
CDR3 protein: CASSLDGGYTEAFF
CDR3 DNA: TGTGCCAGCAGTTTAGACGGCGGATACACTGAAGCTTTCTTT

D gene: .
V gene: TRBV29-1
J gene: TRBJ2-7
clone size: .
CDR3 length: 14
CDR3 protein: CSVANRASPYEQYF
CDR3 DNA: TGCAGCGTTGCCAATAGGGCTTCCCCCTACGAGCAGTACTTC

D gene: TRBD1
V gene: TRBV3-1
J gene: TRBJ2-3
clone size: .
CDR3 length: 16
CDR3 protein: CASSQGPGGFADTQYF
CDR3 DNA: TGTGCCAGCAGCCAAGGCCCAGGGGGCTTCGCAGATACGCAGTATTTT

D gene: .
V gene: TRBV24-1
J gene: TRBJ2-3
clone size: .
CDR3 length: 16
CDR3 protein: CATSDREDTYTDTQYF
CDR3 DNA: TGTGCCACCAGTGACCGAGAGGACACATACACAGATACGCAGTATTTT

D gene: TRBD2
V gene: TRBV20-1
J gene: TRBJ2-1
clone size: .
CDR3 length: 13
CDR3 protein: CSAPQRDYNEQFF
CDR3 DNA: TGCAGTGCGCCCCAGCGGGACTACAATGAGCAGTTCTTC

D gene: .
V gene: TRBV6-1
J gene: TRBJ1-6
clone size: .
CDR3 length: 10
CDR3 protein: CASWGGPLHF
CDR3 DNA: TGTGCCAGCTGGGGGGGTCCCCTCCACTTT

D gene: .
V gene: TRBV29-1
J gene: TRBJ2-3
clone size: .
CDR3 length: 14
CDR3 protein: CSVHSGRGTDTQYF
CDR3 DNA: TGCAGCGTTCATTCCGGGAGAGGCACAGATACGCAGTATTTT

D gene: .
V gene: TRBV2
J gene: TRBJ1-1
clone size: .
CDR3 length: 15
CDR3 protein: CASSDPDGSNTEAFF
CDR3 DNA: TGTGCCAGCAGTGACCCGGACGGCTCGAACACTGAAGCTTTCTTT

D gene: TRBD1
V gene: TRBV10-3
J gene: TRBJ1-1
clone size: .
CDR3 length: 14
CDR3 protein: CAISTDRGGTEAFF
CDR3 DNA: TGTGCCATCAGTACGGACAGGGGAGGGACTGAAGCTTTCTTT

D gene: .
V gene: TRBV29-1
J gene: TRBJ2-1
clone size: .
CDR3 length: 14
CDR3 protein: CSVFSGTTYNEQFF
CDR3 DNA: TGCAGCGTTTTTTCCGGGACCACCTACAATGAGCAGTTCTTC

D gene: .
V gene: TRBV6-2/TRBV6-3
J gene: TRBJ1-1
clone size: .
CDR3 length: 11
CDR3 protein: CASSPGTEAFF
CDR3 DNA: TGTGCCAGCAGTCCGGGAACTGAAGCTTTCTTT

D gene: .
V gene: TRBV5-1
J gene: TRBJ2-3
clone size: .
CDR3 length: 15
CDR3 protein: CASSLVAEGFDTQYF
CDR3 DNA: TGCGCCAGCAGCTTAGTTGCGGAGGGGTTTGATACGCAGTATTTT

D gene: .
V gene: TRBV6-5
J gene: TRBJ2-7
clone size: .
CDR3 length: 13
CDR3 protein: CASSSGPKLQQYF
CDR3 DNA: TGTGCCAGCAGTTCGGGGCCGAAATTGCAGCAGTACTTC

D gene: .
V gene: TRBV20-1
J gene: TRBJ1-1
clone size: .
CDR3 length: 14
CDR3 protein: CSAAELVRDTEAFF
CDR3 DNA: TGCAGTGCAGCCGAGTTGGTCCGGGACACTGAAGCTTTCTTT

D gene: .
V gene: TRBV27
J gene: TRBJ2-7
clone size: .
CDR3 length: 14
CDR3 protein: CASSLKGSSYEQYF
CDR3 DNA: TGTGCCAGCAGTCTAAAGGGGAGTTCGTACGAGCAGTACTTC

D gene: TRBD2
V gene: TRBV15
J gene: TRBJ2-5
clone size: .
CDR3 length: 16
CDR3 protein: CATSRDRVSGSETQYF
CDR3 DNA: TGTGCCACCAGCAGAGATCGGGTTAGCGGGAGTGAGACCCAGTACTTC

D gene: .
V gene: TRBV20-1
J gene: TRBJ1-4
clone size: .
CDR3 length: 14
CDR3 protein: CSASSRATNEKLFF
CDR3 DNA: TGCAGTGCTAGTTCCAGAGCAACTAATGAAAAACTGTTTTTT

D gene: .
V gene: TRBV7-9
J gene: TRBJ2-5
clone size: .
CDR3 length: 15
CDR3 protein: CASSPRAPGRETQYF
CDR3 DNA: TGTGCCAGCAGCCCCAGGGCCCCGGGGAGAGAGACCCAGTACTTC

D gene: .
V gene: TRBV5-4
J gene: TRBJ2-1
clone size: .
CDR3 length: 14
CDR3 protein: CASSSGGFRDEQFF
CDR3 DNA: TGTGCCAGCAGCTCCGGGGGTTTTCGGGATGAGCAGTTCTTC

D gene: .
V gene: TRBV20-1
J gene: TRBJ2-7
clone size: .
CDR3 length: 13
CDR3 protein: CSAREAATDEQYF
CDR3 DNA: TGCAGTGCTAGAGAGGCCGCTACCGACGAGCAGTACTTC

D gene: TRBD2
V gene: TRBV29-1
J gene: TRBJ2-1
clone size: .
CDR3 length: 14
CDR3 protein: CSSQGLADYNEQFF
CDR3 DNA: TGCAGCTCTCAGGGACTAGCGGATTACAATGAGCAGTTCTTC

D gene: TRBD2
V gene: TRBV9
J gene: TRBJ2-1
clone size: .
CDR3 length: 15
CDR3 protein: CASSVGASGGNEQFF
CDR3 DNA: TGTGCCAGCAGCGTAGGGGCTAGCGGGGGAAATGAGCAGTTCTTC

D gene: .
V gene: TRBV28
J gene: TRBJ2-1
clone size: .
CDR3 length: 13
CDR3 protein: CASSFAGGNEQFF
CDR3 DNA: TGTGCCAGCAGTTTCGCTGGGGGAAATGAGCAGTTCTTC

D gene: .
V gene: TRBV6-2/TRBV6-3
J gene: TRBJ1-6
clone size: .
CDR3 length: 15
CDR3 protein: CASSYVETGYSPLHF
CDR3 DNA: TGTGCCAGCAGTTACGTCGAGACGGGATATTCACCCCTCCACTTT

D gene: .
V gene: TRBV2
J gene: TRBJ2-7
clone size: .
CDR3 length: 14
CDR3 protein: CASSEAGQLYEQYF
CDR3 DNA: TGTGCCAGCAGTGAAGCGGGGCAGCTCTACGAGCAGTACTTC

D gene: .
V gene: TRBV27
J gene: TRBJ1-6
clone size: .
CDR3 length: 13
CDR3 protein: CASSSGGLSPLHF
CDR3 DNA: TGTGCCAGCTCGAGCGGGGGATTGTCACCCCTCCACTTT

D gene: .
V gene: TRBV4-1
J gene: TRBJ1-6
clone size: .
CDR3 length: 14
CDR3 protein: CASSPTNGNSPLHF
CDR3 DNA: TGCGCCAGCAGCCCAACCAACGGAAATTCACCCCTCCACTTT

D gene: .
V gene: TRBV27
J gene: TRBJ1-3
clone size: .
CDR3 length: 14
CDR3 protein: CASSPTRSGNTIYF
CDR3 DNA: TGTGCCAGCAGCCCTACCAGGTCTGGAAACACCATATATTTT

D gene: TRBD1
V gene: TRBV3-1
J gene: TRBJ2-7
clone size: once
CDR3 length: 16
CDR3 protein: CASSQAPQGARDEQYF
CDR3 DNA: TGTGCCAGCAGCCAAGCGCCACAGGGGGCGCGAGACGAGCAGTACTTC

D gene: .
V gene: TRBV20-1
J gene: TRBJ2-7
clone size: .
CDR3 length: 13
CDR3 protein: CSARPRQFYEQYF
CDR3 DNA: TGCAGTGCTAGGCCGCGCCAGTTCTACGAGCAGTACTTC

D gene: .
V gene: TRBV27
J gene: TRBJ1-2
clone size: once
CDR3 length: 13
CDR3 protein: CASSLLGAQSLTF
CDR3 DNA: TGTGCCAGCAGTTTATTGGGGGCCCAGAGTCTCACCTTC

D gene: TRBD2
V gene: TRBV2
J gene: TRBJ2-5
clone size: .
CDR3 length: 16
CDR3 protein: CATLLAGRWDQETQYF
CDR3 DNA: TGTGCCACACTGCTAGCGGGCCGCTGGGACCAAGAGACCCAGTACTTC

D gene: TRBD1
V gene: TRBV11-2
J gene: TRBJ2-7
clone size: .
CDR3 length: 16
CDR3 protein: CASSSLGQGISYEQYF
CDR3 DNA: TGTGCCAGCAGCTCCCTCGGACAGGGAATAAGCTACGAGCAGTACTTC

D gene: TRBD2
V gene: TRBV15
J gene: TRBJ2-3
clone size: .
CDR3 length: 19
CDR3 protein: CATSRDGTSGRARTDTQYF
CDR3 DNA: TGTGCCACCAGCAGAGATGGGACTAGCGGGAGAGCGAGAACAGATACGCAGTATTTT

D gene: TRBD1
V gene: TRBV7-2
J gene: TRBJ1-2
clone size: .
CDR3 length: 15
CDR3 protein: CASSFYTGGGYGYTF
CDR3 DNA: TGTGCCAGCAGCTTTTACACAGGGGGTGGATATGGCTACACCTTC

D gene: .
V gene: TRBV27
J gene: TRBJ2-5
clone size: .
CDR3 length: 13
CDR3 protein: CASSFGSQGTQYF
CDR3 DNA: TGTGCCAGCAGTTTCGGATCCCAAGGGACCCAGTACTTC

D gene: TRBD1
V gene: TRBV12-3/TRBV12-4
J gene: TRBJ1-1
clone size: .
CDR3 length: 14
CDR3 protein: CASSLPGGDTEAFF
CDR3 DNA: TGTGCCAGCAGTTTACCAGGGGGCGACACTGAAGCTTTCTTT

D gene: .
V gene: TRBV2
J gene: TRBJ1-2
clone size: .
CDR3 length: 11
CDR3 protein: CASTPGGGYTF
CDR3 DNA: TGTGCCAGTACCCCGGGGGGAGGCTACACCTTC

D gene: .
V gene: TRBV27
J gene: TRBJ2-5
clone size: .
CDR3 length: 13
CDR3 protein: CASSLSPRASEYF
CDR3 DNA: TGTGCCAGCAGTTTATCGCCCAGGGCATCCGAGTACTTC

D gene: TRBD2
V gene: TRBV4-3
J gene: TRBJ2-3
clone size: .
CDR3 length: 17
CDR3 protein: CASSQEDAGGYTDTQYF
CDR3 DNA: TGCGCCAGCAGCCAAGAGGATGCGGGGGGGTACACAGATACGCAGTATTTT

D gene: .
V gene: TRBV6-1
J gene: TRBJ1-1
clone size: .
CDR3 length: 13
CDR3 protein: CASSPTWGDEAFF
CDR3 DNA: TGTGCCAGCAGTCCCACATGGGGTGATGAAGCTTTCTTT

D gene: .
V gene: TRBV9
J gene: TRBJ1-1
clone size: .
CDR3 length: 15
CDR3 protein: CASSVDGGVNTEAFF
CDR3 DNA: TGTGCCAGCAGCGTAGATGGAGGGGTGAACACTGAAGCTTTCTTT

D gene: .
V gene: TRBV30
J gene: TRBJ2-1
clone size: .
CDR3 length: 15
CDR3 protein: CAWSVGQGRYNEQFF
CDR3 DNA: TGTGCCTGGAGTGTAGGTCAGGGGCGTTACAATGAGCAGTTCTTC

D gene: .
V gene: TRBV29-1
J gene: TRBJ2-7
clone size: .
CDR3 length: 13
CDR3 protein: CSVVSLGDHEQYF
CDR3 DNA: TGCAGCGTTGTAAGTTTGGGGGACCACGAGCAGTACTTC

D gene: .
V gene: TRBV7-3
J gene: TRBJ2-3
clone size: .
CDR3 length: 14
CDR3 protein: CASSLGGATDTQYF
CDR3 DNA: TGTGCCAGCAGTTTGGGGGGGGCCACAGATACGCAGTATTTT

D gene: .
V gene: TRBV27
J gene: TRBJ2-7
clone size: .
CDR3 length: 14
CDR3 protein: CASSFGRISYEQYF
CDR3 DNA: TGTGCCAGCAGTTTCGGCCGGATCTCCTACGAGCAGTACTTC

D gene: TRBD1
V gene: TRBV20-1
J gene: TRBJ1-5
clone size: .
CDR3 length: 15
CDR3 protein: CSAREWTGGNQPQHF
CDR3 DNA: TGCAGTGCTAGAGAGTGGACAGGGGGGAATCAGCCCCAGCATTTT

D gene: .
V gene: TRBV2
J gene: TRBJ2-7
clone size: once
CDR3 length: 12
CDR3 protein: CASMGGDYEQYF
CDR3 DNA: TGTGCCAGCATGGGCGGAGACTACGAGCAGTACTTC

D gene: TRBD2
V gene: TRBV29-1
J gene: TRBJ2-7
clone size: .
CDR3 length: 16
CDR3 protein: CSVENPGLAGNYEQYF
CDR3 DNA: TGCAGCGTTGAAAATCCCGGACTAGCGGGGAACTACGAGCAGTACTTC

D gene: .
V gene: TRBV13
J gene: TRBJ2-7
clone size: .
CDR3 length: 15
CDR3 protein: CASSQDFGTSYEQYF
CDR3 DNA: TGTGCCAGCAGCCAGGATTTTGGGACCTCCTACGAGCAGTACTTC

D gene: TRBD1
V gene: TRBV13
J gene: TRBJ1-4
clone size: once
CDR3 length: 16
CDR3 protein: CASSTTTDRLPEKLFF
CDR3 DNA: TGTGCCAGCAGCACGACCACGGACAGGTTGCCTGAAAAACTGTTTTTT

D gene: .
V gene: TRBV14
J gene: TRBJ2-1
clone size: .
CDR3 length: 15
CDR3 protein: CASSQSKGDINEQFF
CDR3 DNA: TGTGCCAGCAGCCAATCAAAGGGGGATATCAATGAGCAGTTCTTC